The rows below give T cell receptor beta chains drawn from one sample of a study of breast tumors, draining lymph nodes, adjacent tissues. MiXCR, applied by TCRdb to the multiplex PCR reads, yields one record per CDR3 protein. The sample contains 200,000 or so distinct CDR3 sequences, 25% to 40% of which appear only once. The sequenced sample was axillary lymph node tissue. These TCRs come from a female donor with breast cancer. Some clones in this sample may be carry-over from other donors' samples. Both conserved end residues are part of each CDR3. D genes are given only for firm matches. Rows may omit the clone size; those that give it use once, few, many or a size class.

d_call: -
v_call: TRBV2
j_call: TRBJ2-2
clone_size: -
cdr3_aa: CASINTGELFF
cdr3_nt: TGTGCCAGCATCAATACCGGGGAGCTGTTTTTT

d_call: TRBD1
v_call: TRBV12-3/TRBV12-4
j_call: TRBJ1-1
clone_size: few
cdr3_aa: CASRATGLGTEAFF
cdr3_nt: TGTGCCAGCAGGGCGACAGGGCTCGGCACTGAAGCTTTCTTT

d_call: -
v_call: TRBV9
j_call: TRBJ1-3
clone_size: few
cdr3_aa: CASSVSDASGNTIYF
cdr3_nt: TGTGCCAGCAGCGTAAGCGACGCCTCTGGAAACACCATATATTTT

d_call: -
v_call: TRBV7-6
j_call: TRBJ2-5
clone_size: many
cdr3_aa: CASSSLQETQYF
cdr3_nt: TGTGCCAGCAGCTCCCTCCAAGAGACCCAGTACTTC

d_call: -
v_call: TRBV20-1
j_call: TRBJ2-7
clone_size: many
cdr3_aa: CSAIPGPNYEQYF
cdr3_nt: TGCAGTGCTATTCCGGGACCCAACTACGAGCAGTACTTC

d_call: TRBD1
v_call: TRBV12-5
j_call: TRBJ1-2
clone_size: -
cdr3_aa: CASGLVGQGASWSYGYTF
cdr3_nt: TGTGCTAGTGGTTTGGTGGGACAGGGGGCTTCTTGGTCCTATGGCTACACCTTC

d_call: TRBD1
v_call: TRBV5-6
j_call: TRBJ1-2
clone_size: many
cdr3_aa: CASSLFGTGDYGYTF
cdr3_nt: TGTGCCAGCAGTTTGTTTGGGACAGGGGACTATGGCTACACCTTC

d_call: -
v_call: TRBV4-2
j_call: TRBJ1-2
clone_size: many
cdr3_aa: CASSPHGTANYGYTF
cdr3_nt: TGTGCCAGCAGCCCTCACGGGACGGCTAACTATGGCTACACCTTC

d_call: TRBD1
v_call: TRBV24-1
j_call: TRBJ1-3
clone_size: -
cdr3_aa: CATRGVETGQAGGNTIYF
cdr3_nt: TGTGCCACCAGAGGGGTTGAGACCGGACAGGCGGGGGGAAACACCATATATTTT

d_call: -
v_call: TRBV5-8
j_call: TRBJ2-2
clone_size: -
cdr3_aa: CASSLRASSNTGELFF
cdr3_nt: TGTGCCAGCAGCTTGCGCGCATCCTCGAACACCGGGGAGCTGTTTTTT

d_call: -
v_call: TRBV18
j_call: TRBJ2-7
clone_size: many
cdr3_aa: CASSPGTDTYEQYF
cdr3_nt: TGTGCCAGCTCACCAGGGACGGACACCTACGAGCAGTACTTC

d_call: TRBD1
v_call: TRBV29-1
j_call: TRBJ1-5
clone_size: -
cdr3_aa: CSVGVTGGNQPQHF
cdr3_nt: TGCAGCGTGGGGGTGACAGGGGGGAATCAGCCCCAGCATTTT

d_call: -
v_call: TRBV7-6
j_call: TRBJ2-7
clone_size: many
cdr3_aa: CASSFGVLYEQYF
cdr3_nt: TGTGCCAGCAGCTTCGGGGTACTCTACGAGCAGTACTTC

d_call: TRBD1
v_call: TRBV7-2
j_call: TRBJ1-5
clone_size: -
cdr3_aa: CASSNRGLDQPQHF
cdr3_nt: TGTGCCAGCAGTAACAGGGGGCTTGATCAGCCCCAGCATTTT